The text below deals with one T cell receptor beta chain. Its antigen is not known. The record originates from a study of CD8 T cells in ankylosing spondylitis. The germline V gene encodes CDR1 SGHAT and CDR2 FQNNGV. V was cut by 1 base and J by 4 bases, with 10 bases left in between. The CDR3 runs 14 residues. Whole-study findings and limits: Characteristic, it appeared, of ankylosing spondylitis blood was a TCR beta motif of fewer than 10 highly homologous variants.

Molecular-barcoded quantitative 5'-RACE produced these TCR beta libraries. Via MiXCR, TCRdb re-called the 5' RACE reads, giving one row per CDR3 protein. Here the sample spans hundreds of thousands of distinct CDR3 sequences, about 12% being singletons. The V call is TRBV11-2, the J call TRBJ1-1, with D possibly matching TRBD1 (5 bases). Input material: blood, either unsorted or a sorted T cell fraction (not recorded which). This sequence originates from a male donor with ankylosing spondylitis. CDR3 in DNA: TGTGCCAGCAGCTTAGTGGGGGATTCCACTGAAGCTTTCTTT. Translation: CASSLVGDSTEAFF.